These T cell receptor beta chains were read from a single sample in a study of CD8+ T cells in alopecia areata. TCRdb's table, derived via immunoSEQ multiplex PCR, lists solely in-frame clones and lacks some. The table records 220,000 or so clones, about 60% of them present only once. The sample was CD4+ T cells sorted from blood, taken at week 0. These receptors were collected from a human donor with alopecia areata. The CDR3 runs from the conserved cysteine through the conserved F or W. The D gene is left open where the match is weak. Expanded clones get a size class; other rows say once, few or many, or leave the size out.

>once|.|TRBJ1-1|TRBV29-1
CSWGRNTEAFF
TGCAGCTGGGGGCGGAACACTGAAGCTTTCTTT
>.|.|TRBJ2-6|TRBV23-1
CASSPGQGIAGANVLTF
TGCGCCAGCAGTCCAGGGCAGGGGATTGCTGGGGCCAACGTCCTGACTTTC
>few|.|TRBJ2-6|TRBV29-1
CSARISGANVLTF
TGCAGCGCCAGAATTTCTGGGGCCAACGTCCTGACTTTC
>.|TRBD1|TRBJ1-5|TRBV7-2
CASSAGQVSGQPQHF
TGTGCCAGCAGCGCGGGACAGGTCTCAGGACAGCCCCAGCATTTT
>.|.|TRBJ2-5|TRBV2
CASSEEGVRQETQYF
TGTGCCAGCAGTGAAGAAGGGGTCCGCCAAGAGACCCAGTACTTC
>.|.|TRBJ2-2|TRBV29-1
CSVVRQGGSGELFF
TGCAGCGTTGTGAGGCAGGGAGGATCCGGGGAGCTGTTTTTT
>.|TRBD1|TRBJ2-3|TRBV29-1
CSVEREQGTTDTQYF
TGCAGCGTTGAAAGAGAACAGGGGACCACAGATACGCAGTATTTT
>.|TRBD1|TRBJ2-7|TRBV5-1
CASSARLPGQGSYEQYF
TGCGCCAGCAGCGCACGATTACCGGGACAGGGCTCCTACGAGCAGTACTTC
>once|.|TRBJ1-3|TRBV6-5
CASSYVSGNTIYF
TGTGCCAGCAGTTACGTCTCTGGAAACACCATATATTTT
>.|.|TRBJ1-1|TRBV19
CASSMTGKEAFF
TGTGCCAGTAGTATGACCGGCAAAGAAGCTTTCTTT
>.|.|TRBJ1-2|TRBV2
CASSPDSPYGYTF
TGTGCCAGCAGTCCCGACAGCCCCTATGGCTACACCTTC
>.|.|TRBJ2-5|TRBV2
CASSGVFGETQYF
TGTGCCAGCAGTGGGGTGTTCGGGGAGACCCAGTACTTC
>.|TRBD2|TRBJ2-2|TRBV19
CASSLLGLAGTNTGELFF
TGTGCCAGTAGTCTCCTGGGACTAGCGGGGACGAACACCGGGGAGCTGTTTTTT
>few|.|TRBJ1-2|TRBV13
CASMAPWGDRAYGYTF
TGTGCCAGCATGGCCCCGTGGGGGGACCGAGCGTATGGCTACACCTTC
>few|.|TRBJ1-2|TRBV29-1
CSVRTVRYGYTF
TGCAGCGTTCGGACCGTCCGCTATGGCTACACCTTC
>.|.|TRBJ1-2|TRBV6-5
CASSSEGDYGYTF
TGTGCCAGCAGTTCTGAGGGGGACTATGGCTACACCTTC
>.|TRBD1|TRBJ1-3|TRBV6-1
CASSEAHGTGGNTIYF
TGTGCCAGCAGTGAAGCGCATGGGACAGGGGGAAACACCATATATTTT
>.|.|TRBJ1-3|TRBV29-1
CSCVGVLSGNTIYF
TGCAGCTGCGTGGGGGTTCTCTCTGGAAACACCATATATTTT